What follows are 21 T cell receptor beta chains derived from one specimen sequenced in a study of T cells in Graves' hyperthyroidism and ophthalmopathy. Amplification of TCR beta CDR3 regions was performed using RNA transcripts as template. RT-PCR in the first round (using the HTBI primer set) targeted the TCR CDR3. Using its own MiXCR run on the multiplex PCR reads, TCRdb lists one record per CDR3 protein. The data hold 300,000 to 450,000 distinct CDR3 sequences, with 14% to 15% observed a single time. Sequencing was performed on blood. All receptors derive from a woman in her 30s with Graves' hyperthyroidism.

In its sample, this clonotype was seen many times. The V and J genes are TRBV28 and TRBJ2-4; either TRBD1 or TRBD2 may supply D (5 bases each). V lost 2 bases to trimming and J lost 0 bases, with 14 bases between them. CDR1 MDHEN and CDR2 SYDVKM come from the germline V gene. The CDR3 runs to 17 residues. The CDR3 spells CASSLRGVPLAKNIQYF. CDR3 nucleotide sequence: TGTGCCAGCAGTTTACGGGGCGTCCCCCTAGCCAAAAACATTCAGTACTTC.

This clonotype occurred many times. CDR3 nucleotides: TGCGCCAGCAGCTTGGTTTTTGAGGGGTCCTACGAGCAGTACTTC. Its protein product is CASSLVFEGSYEQYF. The chain employs TRBV5-1 and TRBJ2-7, with D possibly called TRBD1 or TRBD2 (5 bases each). The V gene lost 0 bases and the J gene lost 1 base, with 11 bases spanning the gap. The CDR3 is made up of 15 amino acids. CDR1 is SGHRS and CDR2 is YFSETQ in the germline V gene.

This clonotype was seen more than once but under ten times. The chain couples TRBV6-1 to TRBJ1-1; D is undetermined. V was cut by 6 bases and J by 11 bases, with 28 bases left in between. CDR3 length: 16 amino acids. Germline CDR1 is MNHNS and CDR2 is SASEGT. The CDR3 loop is CASRAMDYTNTEEAFF. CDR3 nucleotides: TGTGCCAGCAGGGCCATGGACTATACGAACACTGAAGAGGCTTTCTTT.

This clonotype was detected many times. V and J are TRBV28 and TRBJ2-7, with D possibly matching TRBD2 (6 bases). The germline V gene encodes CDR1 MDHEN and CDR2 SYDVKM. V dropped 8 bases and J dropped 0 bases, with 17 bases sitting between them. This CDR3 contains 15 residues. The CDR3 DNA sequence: TGTGCCAGCGCAGAAGGAGGGAGCCGCTCCTACGAGCAGTACTTC. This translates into CASAEGGSRSYEQYF.

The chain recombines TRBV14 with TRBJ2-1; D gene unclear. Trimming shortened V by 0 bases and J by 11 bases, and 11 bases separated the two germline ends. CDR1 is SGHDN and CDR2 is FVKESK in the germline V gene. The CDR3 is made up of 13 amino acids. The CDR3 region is CASSQDSSPKQFF. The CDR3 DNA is TGTGCCAGCAGCCAAGATTCTTCCCCGAAGCAGTTCTTC.

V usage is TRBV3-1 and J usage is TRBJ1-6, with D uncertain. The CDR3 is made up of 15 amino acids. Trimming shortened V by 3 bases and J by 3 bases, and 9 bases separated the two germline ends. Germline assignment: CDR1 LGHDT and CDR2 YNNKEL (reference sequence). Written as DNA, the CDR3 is TGTGCCAGCAGCCAGGGTGAGAACTATAATTCACCCCTCCACTTT. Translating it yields CASSQGENYNSPLHF.

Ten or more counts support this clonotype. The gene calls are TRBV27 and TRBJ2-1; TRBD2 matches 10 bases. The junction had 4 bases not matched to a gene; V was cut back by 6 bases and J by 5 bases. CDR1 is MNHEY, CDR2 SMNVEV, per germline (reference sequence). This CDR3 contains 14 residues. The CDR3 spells CASSWTSGNNEQFF. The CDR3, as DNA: TGTGCCAGCAGCTGGACTAGCGGAAACAATGAGCAGTTCTTC.

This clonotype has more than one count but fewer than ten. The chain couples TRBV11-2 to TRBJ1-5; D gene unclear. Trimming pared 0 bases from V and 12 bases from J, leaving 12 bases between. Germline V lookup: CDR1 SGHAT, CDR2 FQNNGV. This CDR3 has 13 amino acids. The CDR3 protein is CASSLDRLTLQHF. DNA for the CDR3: TGTGCCAGCAGCTTAGATCGCCTGACCCTCCAGCATTTT.

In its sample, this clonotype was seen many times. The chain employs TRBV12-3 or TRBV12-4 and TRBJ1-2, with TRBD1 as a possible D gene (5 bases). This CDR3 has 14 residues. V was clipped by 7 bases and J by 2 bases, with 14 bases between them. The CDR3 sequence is CASIFFDRNYGYTF. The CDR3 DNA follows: TGTGCCAGCATTTTCTTCGACAGAAACTATGGCTACACCTTC.

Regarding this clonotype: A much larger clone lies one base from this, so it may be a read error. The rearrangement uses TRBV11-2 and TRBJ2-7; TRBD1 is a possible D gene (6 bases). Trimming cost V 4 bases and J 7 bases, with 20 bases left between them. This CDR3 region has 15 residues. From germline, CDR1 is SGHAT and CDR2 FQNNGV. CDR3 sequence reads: CASSSQGHPGNEQYF. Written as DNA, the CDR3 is TGTGCCAGCAGCTCCCAGGGGCATCCGGGTAATGAGCAGTACTTC.

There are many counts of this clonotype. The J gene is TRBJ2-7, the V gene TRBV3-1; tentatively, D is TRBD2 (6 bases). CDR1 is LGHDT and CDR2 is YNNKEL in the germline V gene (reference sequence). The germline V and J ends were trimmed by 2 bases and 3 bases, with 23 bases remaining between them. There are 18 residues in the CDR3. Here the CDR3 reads CASSQFPAGLYVFYEQYF. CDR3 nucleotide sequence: TGTGCCAGCAGCCAATTCCCCGCGGGGTTGTACGTCTTCTACGAGCAGTACTTC.

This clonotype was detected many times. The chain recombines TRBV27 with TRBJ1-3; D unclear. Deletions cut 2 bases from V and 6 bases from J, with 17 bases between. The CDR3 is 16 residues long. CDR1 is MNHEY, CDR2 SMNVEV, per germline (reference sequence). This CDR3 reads CASSLVGRLSENTIYF. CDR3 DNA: TGTGCCAGCAGTTTAGTGGGCAGGTTGAGTGAAAACACCATATATTTT.

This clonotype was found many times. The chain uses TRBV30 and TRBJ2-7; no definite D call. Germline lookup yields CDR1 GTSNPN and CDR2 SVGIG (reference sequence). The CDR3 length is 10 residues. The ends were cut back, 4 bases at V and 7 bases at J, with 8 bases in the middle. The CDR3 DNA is TGTGCCTGGAAGAAGACGGAGCAGTACTTC. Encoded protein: CAWKKTEQYF.

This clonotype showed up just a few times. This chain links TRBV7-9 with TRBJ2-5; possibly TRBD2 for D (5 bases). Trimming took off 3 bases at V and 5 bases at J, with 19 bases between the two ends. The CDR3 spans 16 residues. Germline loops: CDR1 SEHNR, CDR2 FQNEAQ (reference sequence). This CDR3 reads CASSFQRTGMGETQYF. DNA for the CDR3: TGTGCCAGCAGCTTCCAACGGACGGGGATGGGGGAGACCCAGTACTTC.

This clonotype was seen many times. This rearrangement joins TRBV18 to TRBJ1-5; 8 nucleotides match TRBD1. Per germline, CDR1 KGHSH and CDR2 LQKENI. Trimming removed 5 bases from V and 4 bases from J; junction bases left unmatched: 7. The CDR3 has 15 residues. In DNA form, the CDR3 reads TGTGCCAGCTCATCGACGACAGGGGCTAATCAGCCCCAGCATTTT. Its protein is CASSSTTGANQPQHF.

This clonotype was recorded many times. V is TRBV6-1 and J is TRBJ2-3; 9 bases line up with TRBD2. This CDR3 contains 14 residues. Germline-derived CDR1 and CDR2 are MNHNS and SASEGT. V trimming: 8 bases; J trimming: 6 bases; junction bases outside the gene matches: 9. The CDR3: CASRGWTSVDTQYF. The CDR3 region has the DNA TGTGCCAGCCGGGGTTGGACTAGCGTCGATACGCAGTATTTT.

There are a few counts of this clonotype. The CDR3 DNA reads TGCAGTGCTCCGGACCTCCAAGAGACCCAGTACTTC. It translates to CSAPDLQETQYF. The V and J genes are TRBV20-1 and TRBJ2-5; unclear D gene. The CDR3 length is 12 residues. V lost 5 bases and J 1 base, leaving 8 bases between the germline ends. Germline V lookup: CDR1 DFQATT, CDR2 SNEGSKA (reference sequence).

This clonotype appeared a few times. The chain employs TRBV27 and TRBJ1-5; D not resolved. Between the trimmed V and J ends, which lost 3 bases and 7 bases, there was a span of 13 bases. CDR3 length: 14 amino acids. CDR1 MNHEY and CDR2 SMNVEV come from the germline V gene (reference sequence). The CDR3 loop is CASSFEGAHQPQHF. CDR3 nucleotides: TGTGCCAGCAGTTTCGAGGGAGCTCACCAGCCCCAGCATTTT.

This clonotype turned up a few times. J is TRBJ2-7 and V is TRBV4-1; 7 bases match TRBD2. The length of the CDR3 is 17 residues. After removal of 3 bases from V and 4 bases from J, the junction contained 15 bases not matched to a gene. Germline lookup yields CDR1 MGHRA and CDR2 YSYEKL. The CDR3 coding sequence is TGCGCCAGCAGCCACGGGCTAGCGGCGCTACTAACGTACGAGCAGTACTTC. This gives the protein CASSHGLAALLTYEQYF.

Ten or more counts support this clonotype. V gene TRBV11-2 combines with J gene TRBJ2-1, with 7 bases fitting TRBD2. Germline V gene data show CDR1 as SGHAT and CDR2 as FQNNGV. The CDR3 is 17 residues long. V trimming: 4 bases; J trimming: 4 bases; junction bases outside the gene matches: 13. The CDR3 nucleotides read TGTGCCAGCAGCTCAGCGGCGGGAGAATGGGGGTACAATGAGCAGTTCTTC. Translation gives CASSSAAGEWGYNEQFF. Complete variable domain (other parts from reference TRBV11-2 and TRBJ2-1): EAGVAQSPRYKIIEKRQSVAFWCNPISGHATLYWYQQILGQGPKLLIQFQNNGVVDDSQLPKDRFSAERLKGVDSTLKIQPAKLEDSAVYLCASSSAAGEWGYNEQFFGPGTRLTVL.

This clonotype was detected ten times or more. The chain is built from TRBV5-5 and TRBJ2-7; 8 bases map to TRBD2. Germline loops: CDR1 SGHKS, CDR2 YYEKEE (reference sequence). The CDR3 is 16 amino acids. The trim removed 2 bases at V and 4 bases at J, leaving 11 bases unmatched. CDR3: CASSFVVGRAKYEQYF. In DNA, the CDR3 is TGTGCCAGCAGCTTTGTTGTCGGGAGGGCCAAGTACGAGCAGTACTTC. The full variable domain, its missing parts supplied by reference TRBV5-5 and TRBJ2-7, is DAGVTQSPTHLIKTRGQQVTLRCSPISGHKSVSWYQQVLGQGPQFIFQYYEKEERGRGNFPDRFSARQFPNYSSELNVNALLLGDSALYLCASSFVVGRAKYEQYFGPGTRLTVT.